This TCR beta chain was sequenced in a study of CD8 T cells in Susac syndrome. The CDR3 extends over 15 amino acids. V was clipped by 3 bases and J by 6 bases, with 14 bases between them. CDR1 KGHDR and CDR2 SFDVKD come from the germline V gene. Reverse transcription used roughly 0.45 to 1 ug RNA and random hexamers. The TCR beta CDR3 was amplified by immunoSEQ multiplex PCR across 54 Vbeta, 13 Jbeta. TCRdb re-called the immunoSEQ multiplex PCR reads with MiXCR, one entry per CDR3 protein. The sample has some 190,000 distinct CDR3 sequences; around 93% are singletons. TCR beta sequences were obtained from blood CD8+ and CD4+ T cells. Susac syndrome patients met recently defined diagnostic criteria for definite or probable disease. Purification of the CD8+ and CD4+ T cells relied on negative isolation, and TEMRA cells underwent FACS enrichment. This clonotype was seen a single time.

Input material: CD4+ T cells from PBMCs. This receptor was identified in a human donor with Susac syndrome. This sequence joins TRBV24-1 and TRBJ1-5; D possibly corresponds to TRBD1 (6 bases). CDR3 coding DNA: TGTGCCACCAGTGATGGGGGGCAGGGAGGTCAGCCCCAGCATTTT. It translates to CATSDGGQGGQPQHF.